This T cell receptor (beta chain) emerged from a study of beta chain features in type 1 diabetes. With respect to this clone: Antigen unknown.

Notes on the study in general: Among all four CD4+ subsets, Type 1 diabetes patients had TCRB CDR3s that were moderately but significantly shorter.

Reverse transcribing all isolated RNA meant expressed TCRB transcripts were sequenced. Profiled with immunoSEQ multiplex PCR; TCRdb holds only in-frame clones, not every one. The sample has 500,000 to 650,000 clones; 9.5% to 15% are singletons. The sequence derives from a young man with type 1 diabetes. The source material was naive CD4+ T cells from blood.

CDR3 nucleotides: TGTGCCAGCAGCTTGACGGGGTTGAATCAGCCCCAGCATTTT. Translation gives CASSLTGLNQPQHF. The chain carries TRBV5-6 and TRBJ1-5; D gene unclear. The CDR3 consists of 14 residues. V gave up 1 base and J gave up 4 bases, with 9 bases separating them. Germline V gene sequence: CDR1 SGHDT, CDR2 YYEEEE.